This entry concerns a single TCR beta chain. Its target is unknown. Germline CDR1 reads ENHRY; CDR2 reads SYGVKD. CDR3 length equals 14 residues. V lost 3 bases, J lost 1 base, and 9 bases lay in between. Template-switching 5'RACE yielded the TCR cDNA; a universal primer site and UMIs were added in the process. In TCRdb, the 5' RACE reads were re-called with MiXCR into one record per CDR3 protein. This table has 300,000 to 350,000 distinct CDR3 sequences, about 10% appearing once. This entry comes from a study of T cells after yellow fever vaccination. Across the whole study: Fractions of low cell number were prepared using SMART-Seq v4 Ultra Low Input.

General observations from the study: Although the secondary response was weaker, it peaked faster, at day 5 versus 15.

The chain has TRBV10-3 and TRBJ1-1, with D unresolved. This TCR derives from a man between 18 and 35 years old who received the YFV17D yellow fever vaccine. This material consisted of CD4+ T cells sorted from PBMCs, taken 45 days after the yellow fever booster vaccination. The CDR3 coding sequence is TGTGCCATCAGTGATAGCCCGGGGAACACTGAAGCTTTCTTT. Encoded protein: CAISDSPGNTEAFF.